A single sample is the source of the 23 T cell receptor beta chains below, sequenced in a study of glioma-infiltrating T cells after dendritic cell vaccination. Specified time point: after dendritic cell vaccination, including at tumor progression/relapse. Profiling relied on immunoSEQ multiplex PCR, and the TCRdb table lists in-frame clones only, not all of them. Altogether 75,000 to 95,000 clones are present, 87% being singletons, with the ten largest covering around 2.4%. The material sequenced was blood, taken after dendritic cell vaccination. These receptors came from a human donor with glioblastoma.

The J gene is TRBJ2-7, the V gene TRBV27; 7 bases match TRBD1. CDR1 is MNHEY and CDR2 is SMNVEV in the germline V gene (reference sequence). The CDR3 has 15 amino acids. Trimming cost V 6 bases and J 3 bases; bases outside gene matches: 11. The CDR3: CASRSTGFLFYEQYF. The CDR3 DNA sequence: TGTGCCAGCAGGTCGACAGGGTTTCTTTTCTACGAGCAGTACTTC.

V and J are TRBV5-1 and TRBJ2-7; 8 bases are a match to TRBD2. V dropped 4 bases and J dropped 10; count of bases not matched to a gene: 16. The CDR3 runs 15 residues. Looked up from germline, CDR1 is SGHRS and CDR2 is YFSETQ. CDR3 protein: CASSLSGGDLERQYF. In DNA form, the CDR3 reads TGCGCCAGCAGCCTGTCCGGGGGGGACCTCGAACGACAGTACTTC.

The J gene is TRBJ1-2, the V gene TRBV6-5; D remains ambiguous. The CDR3 runs 15 residues. The V end lost 4 bases, the J end lost 2 bases, and 14 bases lay between the germline ends. Germline CDR1 MNHEY, CDR2 SVGAGI. The CDR3, as DNA: TGTGCCAGCAGTTCCGAGTTTGCCCCCAACTATGGCTACACCTTC. Residues: CASSSEFAPNYGYTF.

This clone appeared a single time. CDR3 nucleotide sequence: TGCGCCAGCAGCCCCAGGGGAATTTACTATGGCTACACCTTC. Protein product: CASSPRGIYYGYTF. The chain links TRBV4-1 to TRBJ1-2; D is perhaps TRBD1 (6 bases). CDR1 and CDR2 from the germline V gene are MGHRA and YSYEKL. V was trimmed by 4 bases and J by 3 bases, leaving 12 bases between them. The CDR3 sequence is 14 residues long.

The V call is TRBV10-3, the J call TRBJ2-3, with 10 bases lining up with TRBD2. J gave up 5 bases and V 6 bases, and 11 bases lay outside the gene matches. Germline-derived CDR1 and CDR2 are ENHRY and SYGVKD. The CDR3 is 16 amino acids. The CDR3 sequence is CAISGQAGGVRDTQYF. The CDR3 region has the DNA TGTGCCATCAGCGGACAAGCGGGAGGGGTTCGAGATACGCAGTATTTT.

This chain's CDR3 is CASSPEGVIYGYTF. The CDR3 coding sequence is TGTGCCAGCAGTCCGGAAGGGGTAATCTATGGCTACACCTTC. The rearrangement uses TRBV6-5 and TRBJ1-2, with D maybe TRBD1 (5 bases). The V end was cut by 5 bases, the J end by 4 bases, with 14 bases between. This CDR3 has 14 amino acids. Germline-derived CDR1 and CDR2 are MNHEY and SVGAGI.

The chain uses TRBV5-1 and TRBJ2-7, with D hard to call. V was trimmed by 2 bases and J by 1 base, leaving 7 bases between them. Germline V gene lookup returns CDR1 SGHRS and CDR2 YFSETQ. This CDR3 is 13 amino acids long. CDR3 in amino acids: CASSFGTSYEQYF. The CDR3 bases are TGCGCCAGCAGCTTTGGCACATCCTACGAGCAGTACTTC.

The V gene is TRBV6-1, the J gene TRBJ1-5; 9 bases match TRBD1. The trim removed 5 bases at V and 7 bases at J, leaving 6 bases unmatched. CDR1 MNHNS and CDR2 SASEGT come from the germline V gene. There are 14 residues in the CDR3. In DNA, the CDR3 is TGTGCCAGCAGTCCTCGGACAGGGGACCAGCCCCAGCATTTT. Residues: CASSPRTGDQPQHF.

The rearrangement joins TRBV11-2 to TRBJ2-2; 10 nucleotides match TRBD2. Germline-derived CDR1 and CDR2 are SGHAT and FQNNGV. With 1 base clipped from V and 8 bases from J, the junction kept 7 bases outside the gene matches. This CDR3 has 16 amino acids. The CDR3 DNA reads TGTGCCAGCAGCTTAGTAGTAGCGGGAGGACGTGGGGAGCTGTTTTTT. This gives the protein CASSLVVAGGRGELFF. The whole variable domain, filled in from reference TRBV11-2 and TRBJ2-2, reads EAGVAQSPRYKIIEKRQSVAFWCNPISGHATLYWYQQILGQGPKLLIQFQNNGVVDDSQLPKDRFSAERLKGVDSTLKIQPAKLEDSAVYLCASSLVVAGGRGELFFGEGSRLTVL.

The rearrangement uses TRBV7-2 and TRBJ2-5; 9 bases are shared with TRBD2. With the DNA end fitting TRBJ2-7 better, the J assignment may be wrong. Germline assignment: CDR1 SGHTA and CDR2 FQGNSA. The CDR3 covers 18 residues. CDR3 in DNA: TGTGCCAGCAGCCCCGGGGTAGCGGGAGTAACTACGGCCTACGAGCAGTACTTC. Its protein is CASSPGVAGVTTAYEQYF.

V is TRBV4-2 and J is TRBJ1-1; 9 positions match TRBD1. There are 15 residues in the CDR3. With V trimmed by 2 bases and J by 4 bases, 5 bases remained unmatched. Germline CDR1 reads LGHNA; CDR2 reads YNFKEQ. CDR3 coding DNA: TGTGCCAGCAGCCAAACAGGGGGCAGAGGCACTGAAGCTTTCTTT. Protein sequence: CASSQTGGRGTEAFF.

The chain has TRBV5-1 and TRBJ1-1; D gene ambiguous. Germline V lookup: CDR1 SGHRS, CDR2 YFSETQ. This CDR3 contains 13 residues. V lost 0 bases and J lost 4, with 7 bases in between. CDR3 in amino acids: CASSLGGGTEAFF. CDR3 sequence (DNA): TGCGCCAGCAGCTTGGGAGGCGGCACTGAAGCTTTCTTT. Complete variable domain (other parts from reference TRBV5-1 and TRBJ1-1): KAGVTQTPRYLIKTRGQQVTLSCSPISGHRSVSWYQQTPGQGLQFLFEYFSETQRNKGNFPGRFSGRQFSNSRSEMNVSTLELGDSALYLCASSLGGGTEAFFGQGTRLTVV.

J is TRBJ1-5 and V is TRBV4-1; D is unclear. This CDR3 spans 18 amino acids. CDR1 MGHRA and CDR2 YSYEKL come from the germline V gene. V lost 0 bases and J 7 bases, leaving 22 bases between the germline ends. The CDR3 region has the DNA TGCGCCAGCAGCCAAGATAGGCTAACTGGAGGGAGAAAACAGCCCCAGCATTTT. Translating gives CASSQDRLTGGRKQPQHF.

V usage is TRBV6-5 and J usage is TRBJ2-3, with 10 bases identical to TRBD1. Trimming cost V 6 bases and J 2 bases; bases outside gene matches: 5. This CDR3 comprises 15 residues. Germline V gene data show CDR1 as MNHEY and CDR2 as SVGAGI. CDR3 sequence reads: CASSPGQGVTDTQYF. CDR3 DNA sequence: TGTGCCAGCAGCCCCGGACAGGGGGTCACAGATACGCAGTATTTT.

V gene TRBV4-1 combines with J gene TRBJ1-5; a weak D match, TRBD1 (6 bases). Trimming stripped 2 bases from V and 1 base from J, with 9 bases between. This CDR3 is built from 15 residues. Per germline, CDR1 MGHRA and CDR2 YSYEKL. The CDR3 nucleotides are TGCGCCAGCAGCCAATTGGGGGCGAGCAATCAGCCCCAGCATTTT. It translates to CASSQLGASNQPQHF.

The chain couples TRBV12-5 to TRBJ1-5, with D hard to call. V was pared by 1 base and J by 4 bases, with 11 bases between. Per the germline V gene, CDR1 is LGHNT and CDR2 is FRNRAP. The CDR3 consists of 15 residues. The CDR3 DNA reads TGTGCTAGTGGTTTGGGGTCCTCTACGAATCAGCCCCAGCATTTT. Residues: CASGLGSSTNQPQHF.

The chain employs TRBV18 and TRBJ1-5; 9 bases agree with TRBD1. Trimming removed 3 bases from V and 4 bases from J; junction bases left unmatched: 7. The CDR3 contains 16 residues. Germline CDR1 is KGHSH and CDR2 is LQKENI. The chain's CDR3 is CASSPGTGSFNQPQHF. The CDR3 bases are TGTGCCAGCTCACCCGGGACAGGGAGTTTTAATCAGCCCCAGCATTTT.

V usage is TRBV7-9 and J usage is TRBJ2-1; no clear D gene. Deletions cut 0 bases from V and 0 bases from J, with 6 bases between. Per the germline V gene, CDR1 is SEHNR and CDR2 is FQNEAQ (reference sequence). CDR3 length equals 15 residues. DNA of the CDR3: TGTGCCAGCAGCTTAGCGGGCCGCTCCTACAATGAGCAGTTCTTC. This codes for CASSLAGRSYNEQFF. Combining the CDR3 with reference TRBV7-9 and TRBJ2-1 gives the whole variable domain DTGVSQNPRHKITKRGQNVTFRCDPISEHNRLYWYRQTLGQGPEFLTYFQNEAQLEKSRLLSDRFSAERPKGSFSTLEIQRTEQGDSAMYLCASSLAGRSYNEQFFGPGTRLTVL.

J is TRBJ2-7 and V is TRBV7-2, with a tentative D call TRBD1 (8 bases). Between the trimmed V and J ends, which lost 4 bases and 7 bases, there was a span of 14 bases. The CDR3 is 13 residues long. CDR1 and CDR2 from the germline V gene are SGHTA and FQGNSA. The CDR3 sequence: CASSYIQGGEQYF. The CDR3 region has the DNA TGTGCCAGCAGCTATATACAGGGGGGGGAGCAGTACTTC.

This clone was counted once. The chain links TRBV9 to TRBJ2-1; D remains unclear. The germline V gene encodes CDR1 SGDLS and CDR2 YYNGEE. The CDR3 length is 11 residues. CDR3 region: CPHEAYNEQFF. As DNA, the CDR3 is TGTCCCCATGAGGCTTACAATGAGCAGTTCTTC.

This clone was recorded only once. An end of the junction differs from the germline gene, which may be a read error. The chain employs TRBV5-1 and TRBJ2-5, with unresolved D. The CDR3 contains 14 residues. Per the germline V gene, CDR1 is SGHRS and CDR2 is YFSETQ. CDR3 nucleotides: TGCGCCAGCAGCTTGATTACCCTTAAAGAGATCCAGTACTTC. Protein sequence: CASSLITLKEIQYF.

There are a few counts of this clone. The chain recombines TRBV4-1 with TRBJ1-3; D call uncertain. The V gene lost 4 bases and the J gene lost 4 bases, with 17 bases spanning the gap. The V gene's germline CDR1 is MGHRA and CDR2 YSYEKL. This CDR3 has 16 residues. CDR3 bases: TGCGCCAGCAGCCGAGGGCGGGCCTCTGGAGGAAACACCATATATTTT. It specifies CASSRGRASGGNTIYF.

This clone appeared a single time. The chain has TRBV18 and TRBJ1-2, with D possibly TRBD1 on 5 matching bases. The CDR3 runs 14 residues. Germline-derived CDR1 and CDR2 are KGHSH and LQKENI. Trimming stripped 0 bases from V and 4 bases from J, with 9 bases between. The CDR3 nucleotides are TGTGCCAGCTCACCACCGGGACTGCTCTATGGCTACACCTTC. Its translation is CASSPPGLLYGYTF.